Described below is a single T cell receptor (beta chain) sequence and its context. Its antigen is as yet unknown. This record belongs to a study of radiotherapy plus CTLA-4 blockade in lung cancer. Study-level findings and limits: Early clonal dynamics of blood T cells, together with interferon-beta, were reported as the best response predictor. TCR clones originating in tumors grew in number in blood after radiotherapy plus ipilimumab.

Each patient with chemo-refractory metastatic non-small-cell lung cancer was treated with focal radiation plus CTLA-4 blockade using ipilimumab. Repertoires were generated with immunoSEQ multiplex PCR, while TCRdb's copy carries only in-frame clones and drops some. In the table there are 60,000 to 65,000 clones, approximately 77% of which are singletons. Germline CDR1 and CDR2: SEHNR and FQNEAQ (reference sequence). The CDR3 covers 13 residues. Germline trimming cut 6 bases from V and 4 bases from J; bases unmatched to any gene: 5. The receptor was derived from a human donor with non-small cell lung cancer who had a complete response to radiotherapy plus ipilimumab. Here the sequenced sample was peripheral blood, taken from a patient treated with radiotherapy plus ipilimumab. This chain links TRBV7-9 with TRBJ1-2, with 7 nucleotides matching TRBD1. CDR3 amino acids: CASSFTGAYGYTF. The CDR3 bases are TGTGCCAGCAGTTTTACAGGGGCCTATGGCTACACCTTC.